The next 13 T cell receptor beta chains were all read from a single sample in a study of blood T cell repertoires in COVID-19. The method was immunoSEQ multiplex PCR; TCRdb's version includes in-frame clones alone and lacks a portion of them. The sample lists 250,000 to 350,000 clones, roughly 85% seen once, with around 4.5% in the top ten. The sample taken for sequencing was PBMCs or T cells enriched from blood (not recorded which). Source of these receptors: a woman aged 30 to 39 who had recovered from COVID-19.

The rearrangement uses TRBV14 and TRBJ2-1, with 8 bases lining up with TRBD2. Germline assignment: CDR1 SGHDN and CDR2 FVKESK. V dropped 2 bases and J dropped 4; count of bases not matched to a gene: 7. CDR3 length equals 16 residues. CDR3 sequence reads: CASSQSRRGAYNEQFF. The DNA of the CDR3 is TGTGCCAGCAGCCAATCTCGGCGGGGGGCTTACAATGAGCAGTTCTTC.

The V gene is TRBV7-6, the J gene TRBJ1-1; 10 bases are a match to TRBD1. Germline loops: CDR1 SGHVS, CDR2 FNYEAQ. CDR3 length equals 14 residues. V was clipped by 4 bases and J by 5 bases; unmatched bases: 4. This CDR3 is CASSWTGGGTEAFF. Here the CDR3 DNA reads TGTGCCAGCAGCTGGACAGGGGGAGGAACTGAAGCTTTCTTT.

The chain recombines TRBV28 with TRBJ1-1; D remains unclear. Trimming left V 8 bases short and J 3 bases short, with 19 bases between. The CDR3 has 15 amino acids. Germline assignment: CDR1 MDHEN and CDR2 SYDVKM. DNA of the CDR3: TGTGCCAGCCGGAGGGCCCAGAGTGGGGACACTGAAGCTTTCTTT. Its protein is CASRRAQSGDTEAFF.

This clone was observed a few times. The identical CDR3 is also encoded by other nucleotide sequences in the sample. The rearrangement joins TRBV5-1 to TRBJ1-6; TRBD1 aligns across 11 bases. CDR1 SGHRS and CDR2 YFSETQ come from the germline V gene. This CDR3 has 15 residues. With 1 base clipped from V and 9 bases from J, the junction kept 3 bases outside the gene matches. CDR3 bases: TGCGCCAGCAGCTTGAAGGGACAGGGGGGTTCACCCCTCCACTTT. It specifies CASSLKGQGGSPLHF.

This rearrangement joins TRBV3-1 (or the pseudogene TRBV3-2) to TRBJ1-6; possibly TRBD1 for D (5 bases). CDR1 is LGHDT and CDR2 is YNNKEL in the germline V gene (reference sequence). V was cut by 4 bases and J by 8 bases, with 12 bases left in between. The CDR3 is made up of 14 amino acids. Written as DNA, the CDR3 is TGTGCCAGCAGCCGACAGCGGGCAGATTCACCCCTCCACTTT. Its protein is CASSRQRADSPLHF.

This clone showed up just once. This rearrangement joins TRBV24-1 to TRBJ1-2, with TRBD1 as a possible D gene (6 bases). Germline V gene lookup returns CDR1 KGHDR and CDR2 SFDVKD. V lost 4 bases and J 8 bases, leaving 10 bases between the germline ends. This CDR3 contains 12 residues. As DNA, the CDR3 is TGTGCCACCAGTGAGGCAGGGGTCGGCTACACCTTC. Residues: CATSEAGVGYTF.

The chain carries TRBV27 and TRBJ1-5; D uncertain. This CDR3 region has 13 residues. Germline assignment: CDR1 MNHEY and CDR2 SMNVEV (reference sequence). With 5 bases removed from V and 5 bases from J, the gap between germline ends came to 10 bases. The CDR3 DNA reads TGTGCCAGCAGTGCCCTATTAGATCAGCCCCAGCATTTT. Encoded protein: CASSALLDQPQHF.

The chain uses TRBV6-5 and TRBJ2-7, with 8 bases identical to TRBD2. This CDR3 comprises 14 residues. The germline gives CDR1 MNHEY, CDR2 SVGAGI. Losses at the gene ends were 5 bases for V and 0 bases for J; bases not matched to a gene: 3. The CDR3 region is CASSQLAASYEQYF. As DNA, the CDR3 is TGTGCCAGCAGTCAACTAGCGGCCTCCTACGAGCAGTACTTC.

This chain uses TRBV28 with TRBJ2-7; TRBD1 agrees at 9 bases. Germline CDR1 and CDR2: MDHEN and SYDVKM. The V and J ends lost 3 bases and 1 base, in that order; junction bases with no gene match: 7. CDR3 length equals 16 residues. In DNA form, the CDR3 reads TGTGCCAGCAGTTTGGGACAGGGTACGTTGTCCTACGAGCAGTACTTC. Its protein product is CASSLGQGTLSYEQYF.

The V gene is TRBV24-1, the J gene TRBJ2-1; tentative D call: TRBD1 (6 bases). Germline V gene sequence: CDR1 KGHDR, CDR2 SFDVKD. Trimming removed 9 bases from V and 3 bases from J, with 11 bases in between. This CDR3 is 13 amino acids long. The CDR3 spells CATSRDIYNEQFF. As DNA, the CDR3 is TGTGCCACCTCTAGGGACATCTACAATGAGCAGTTCTTC.

This clone was observed a few times. The V gene is TRBV7-9, the J gene TRBJ1-4; TRBD1 matches 7 bases. Germline lookup yields CDR1 SEHNR and CDR2 FQNEAQ (reference sequence). Trimming cost V 9 bases and J 2 bases; bases outside gene matches: 3. The CDR3 loop spans 13 amino acids. DNA for the CDR3: TGTGCCAGTGCCAGGGGGACTAATGAAAAACTGTTTTTT. Translated: CASARGTNEKLFF.

In its sample, this clone was seen a few times. This chain links TRBV30 with TRBJ1-5; tentative D call: TRBD1 (5 bases). CDR1 and CDR2 (germline): GTSNPN, SVGIG (reference sequence). V was trimmed by 3 bases and J by 3 bases, leaving 9 bases between them. The CDR3 runs 13 residues. The CDR3 loop is CAWRKGNNQPQHF. The CDR3 DNA follows: TGTGCCTGGAGGAAGGGGAACAATCAGCCCCAGCATTTT.

The J gene is TRBJ2-3, the V gene TRBV4-2; D is possibly TRBD2 (9 bases). This CDR3 is built from 20 residues. The germline V and J ends were trimmed by 1 base and 0 bases, with 23 bases remaining between them. Germline loops: CDR1 LGHNA, CDR2 YNFKEQ. CDR3: CASSQVGGQGLAGSTDTQYF. The CDR3 nucleotides are TGTGCCAGCAGCCAAGTGGGAGGACAGGGCCTAGCGGGGAGCACAGATACGCAGTATTTT.